The text below deals with one TCR beta chain. The germline V and J ends were trimmed by 2 bases and 7 bases, with 18 bases remaining between them. The length of the CDR3 is 16 residues. CDR1 and CDR2 (germline): GTSNPN, SVGIG (reference sequence). The sample belongs to a study of identifying expanded T cells in peripheral blood. TCRdb's copy holds only in-frame clones and misses some; the assay was immunoSEQ multiplex PCR. The sample has over 65,000 clones, around 90% seen once. The sample taken for sequencing was blood. The source of this sequence is a person between 18 and 75 years old in good health. The chain couples TRBV30 to TRBJ1-6; D remains ambiguous. DNA of the CDR3: TGTGCCTGGAGTACTCCGGGATCCCCGTGGAATTCACCCCTCCACTTT. This sequence encodes CAWSTPGSPWNSPLHF. The complete variable domain, with remaining parts taken from reference TRBV30 and TRBJ1-6, reads SQTIHQWPATLVQPVGSPLSLECTVEGTSNPNLYWYRQAAGRGLQLLFYSVGIGQISSEVPQNLSASRPQDRQFILSSKKLLLSDSGFYLCAWSTPGSPWNSPLHFGNGTRLTVT.